Below are 19 T cell receptor beta chains sequenced from a single sample in a study of blood T cells in healthy people across ages. Using a J-beta primer mix together with a sample-barcoded 5' primer, a second PCR was run for roughly 6 to 12 cycles. One entry per CDR3 protein, called by TCRdb with MiXCR from the 5' RACE reads. This sample carries 910,000 or so distinct CDR3 sequences, 45% to 60% of them seen once, and the ten largest clones take about a fifth. The source material was blood. All receptors derive from a woman aged 55-69 years in good health.

This clonotype has just a few counts. The V gene is TRBV6-2 or TRBV6-3, the J gene TRBJ2-1; perhaps D is TRBD1 or TRBD2 (6 bases each). Per the germline V gene, CDR1 is MNHEY and CDR2 is SVGEGT. V shed 3 bases and J shed 7 bases, with 16 bases lying between them. CDR3 size: 15 residues. CDR3 protein: CASSYRRGAKNEQFF. The CDR3 bases are TGTGCCAGCAGTTATAGAAGGGGGGCGAAGAATGAGCAGTTCTTC.

This chain links TRBV20-1 with TRBJ2-7; the D gene is possibly TRBD1 (5 bases). The CDR3 runs to 15 residues. Per the germline V gene, CDR1 is DFQATT and CDR2 is SNEGSKA (reference sequence). Between the trimmed V and J ends, which lost 4 bases and 0 bases, there was a span of 16 bases. CDR3 protein: CSAMDTFASSYEQYF. In DNA form, the CDR3 reads TGCAGTGCTATGGACACGTTCGCGAGCTCCTACGAGCAGTACTTC.

As to this clonotype: Germline and junction disagree at one end, which may indicate a read error. The rearrangement links TRBV12-3 or TRBV12-4 to TRBJ2-3; possibly TRBD1 for D (5 bases). The length of the CDR3 is 16 residues. The CDR3 spells CASSARNSSYTGTQYF. For the CDR3, the DNA is TGTGCCAGCAGCGCACGGAACAGTTCTTACACAGGTACGCAGTATTTT.

This clonotype came up a few times. The chain couples TRBV20-1 to TRBJ2-1; TRBD2 aligns across 7 bases. The germline V gene has CDR1 DFQATT and CDR2 SNEGSKA (reference sequence). This CDR3 is built from 15 residues. V was clipped by 0 bases and J by 6 bases; unmatched bases: 8. Written as DNA, the CDR3 is TGCAGTGCTAGAGAGTCGAGCGGGATATTCAATGAGCAGTTCTTC. This translates into CSARESSGIFNEQFF.

The rearrangement joins TRBV3-1 to TRBJ2-4; D not resolved. V was shortened by 1 base and J by 5 bases, with 15 bases between the two germline ends. This CDR3 has 16 residues. Germline V gene sequence: CDR1 LGHDT, CDR2 YNNKEL (reference sequence). CDR3 residues: CASSQGQASTQNIQYF. The CDR3 region has the DNA TGTGCCAGCAGCCAAGGGCAGGCTTCAACGCAAAACATTCAGTACTTC. Full variable domain (outside the CDR3, taken from reference TRBV3-1 and TRBJ2-4): DTAVSQTPKYLVTQMGNDKSIKCEQNLGHDTMYWYKQDSKKFLKIMFSYNNKELIINETVPNRFSPKSPDKAHLNLHINSLELGDSAVYFCASSQGQASTQNIQYFGAGTRLSVL.

This rearrangement joins TRBV20-1 to TRBJ2-1, with TRBD2 matching 7 bases. The CDR3 is 15 amino acids. V lost 5 bases, J lost 0 bases, and 7 bases stayed unmatched. Germline loops: CDR1 DFQATT, CDR2 SNEGSKA (reference sequence). The CDR3 sequence is CSAFERGDSYNEQFF. Written as DNA, the CDR3 is TGCAGTGCTTTCGAACGGGGGGACTCCTACAATGAGCAGTTCTTC.

The chain joins TRBV20-1 to TRBJ2-1; tentatively, D is TRBD2 (6 bases). V was pared by 3 bases and J by 7 bases, with 16 bases between. Germline values: CDR1 DFQATT, CDR2 SNEGSKA (reference sequence). The CDR3 consists of 14 residues. CDR3 nucleotides: TGCAGTGCTAGTAAGGCGGGGACGGGTAATGAGCAGTTCTTC. Protein sequence: CSASKAGTGNEQFF.

The chain carries TRBV10-3 and TRBJ2-7; 7 nucleotides agree with TRBD2. V lost 4 bases to trimming and J lost 5 bases; unmatched junction nucleotides: 8. CDR1 ENHRY and CDR2 SYGVKD come from the germline V gene. This CDR3 region has 14 residues. The CDR3 DNA sequence: TGTGCCATCAGTGCGCGGGAGTACAGTAACGAGCAGTACTTC. It translates to CAISAREYSNEQYF.

In this sample, this clonotype turned up a few times. The CDR3 DNA sequence: TGTGCCAGCAGCCAAGGGACAGGACCCGCCGGAAAACTGTTTTTT. The encoded protein is CASSQGTGPAGKLFF. This chain uses TRBV3-1 with TRBJ1-4, with 7 positions matching TRBD1. The CDR3 sequence is 15 residues long. The V gene end was trimmed by 1 base and the J gene end by 10 bases; junction bases not matched to a gene: 9. Germline values: CDR1 LGHDT, CDR2 YNNKEL (reference sequence).

This clonotype showed up just a few times. This chain uses TRBV11-2 with TRBJ2-4; possibly TRBD1 for D (6 bases). V lost 5 bases to trimming and J lost 8 bases, with 13 bases between them. The CDR3 is 13 amino acids. Germline lookup yields CDR1 SGHAT and CDR2 FQNNGV. The CDR3 loop reads CASSRTYRDIQYF. The CDR3 nucleotides read TGTGCCAGCAGCCGGACATACAGGGACATTCAGTACTTC.

This clonotype was seen a handful of times. The chain uses TRBV20-1 and TRBJ2-3; no definite D call. Deletions cut 5 bases from V and 0 bases from J, with 15 bases between. Germline values: CDR1 DFQATT, CDR2 SNEGSKA (reference sequence). The CDR3 totals 15 residues. Here the CDR3 DNA reads TGCAGTGCTGGCTTTAGGCAGGCTAGCACAGATACGCAGTATTTT. Translating gives CSAGFRQASTDTQYF.

The chain carries TRBV28 and TRBJ2-7, with TRBD1 identical over 7 bases. Looked up from germline, CDR1 is MDHEN and CDR2 is SYDVKM. Germline trimming cut 6 bases from V and 3 bases from J; bases unmatched to any gene: 8. This CDR3 has 14 amino acids. This chain's CDR3 is CASRSRTGLYEQYF. The CDR3, as DNA: TGTGCCAGCAGATCACGGACAGGCCTCTACGAGCAGTACTTC.

This clonotype was observed at least ten times. The genes are TRBV28 and TRBJ2-6; perhaps TRBD1 as D (5 bases). The V and J ends lost 6 bases and 0 bases respectively, with 12 bases between them. This CDR3 contains 16 residues. CDR1 and CDR2 from the germline V gene are MDHEN and SYDVKM. The CDR3 region has the DNA TGTGCCAGCAGCCAAGACAGTCTCTCTGGGGCCAACGTCCTGACTTTC. Translated: CASSQDSLSGANVLTF.

The chain uses TRBV20-1 and TRBJ2-1, with TRBD2 matching over 8 bases. The DNA matches TRBJ2-7 better at its end, which makes the J call doubtful. The germline gives CDR1 DFQATT, CDR2 SNEGSKA (reference sequence). The CDR3 covers 14 residues. For the CDR3, the DNA is TGCAGTGCTTGGACTAGCAGCTCCTACAATGAGCAGTACTTC. Translation: CSAWTSSSYNEQYF.

This clonotype has more than one count but fewer than ten. The chain links TRBV27 to TRBJ2-5; no firm D call. The germline V gene encodes CDR1 MNHEY and CDR2 SMNVEV (reference sequence). Trimming removed 5 bases at V and 5 bases at J, with 18 bases between. This CDR3 is 15 amino acids long. CDR3 amino acids: CASSSSAFPTETQYF. As DNA, the CDR3 is TGTGCCAGCAGTAGCTCGGCGTTCCCTACGGAGACCCAGTACTTC.

A few counts support this clonotype. The V call is TRBV29-1, the J call TRBJ1-1; unclear D gene. Trimming took 5 bases from V and 0 from J, leaving 16 bases between them. Germline CDR1 reads SQVTM; CDR2 reads ANQGSEA. There are 15 residues in the CDR3. The CDR3: CSVSRGLGLNTEAFF. CDR3 DNA sequence: TGCAGCGTTTCACGGGGTCTGGGCTTGAACACTGAAGCTTTCTTT.

This clonotype occurred a few times. The CDR3 region has the DNA TGTGCCAGCAGTTTAGGCCCCTTGCGGGGCACAGATACGCAGTATTTT. Protein product: CASSLGPLRGTDTQYF. The chain has TRBV28 and TRBJ2-3; weak D call: TRBD2 (5 bases). The CDR3 spans 16 residues. The germline V and J ends were trimmed by 2 bases and 1 base, with 13 bases remaining between them. The germline V gene has CDR1 MDHEN and CDR2 SYDVKM.

This clonotype was detected once. The chain has TRBV3-1 and TRBJ2-7, with TRBD1 matching over 7 bases. The CDR3 is 15 amino acids. The germline V gene has CDR1 LGHDT and CDR2 YNNKEL (reference sequence). V lost 2 bases, J lost 4 bases, and 8 bases stayed unmatched. The CDR3 DNA follows: TGTGCCAGCAGCCAATACCCGGGACAGCTATACGAGCAGTACTTC. Protein product: CASSQYPGQLYEQYF.

The rearrangement links TRBV12-3 or TRBV12-4 to TRBJ2-1, with a weak D call TRBD1 (6 bases). The CDR3 consists of 15 residues. Trimming left V 5 bases short and J 5 bases short, with 16 bases between. The CDR3 here is CASSPERNRDNEQFF. As DNA, the CDR3 is TGTGCCAGCAGTCCAGAACGAAACAGGGACAATGAGCAGTTCTTC.